By share, the clone carrying this T cell receptor (beta chain) counts as medium-sized. Its cognate antigen is unknown. This specimen comes from a study of vaccination and CD4 T cells after COVID-19. Study-level information: Each convalescent patient was PCR positive for SARS-CoV-2 on nasal swab; nine or ten cases were mild and one severe. Overlapping SARS-CoV-2, HCoV-NL63, HCoV-OC43 and HCoV-229E spike peptides were used to stimulate cells. Following dose two, a median approximately 65 days (range 14 to 241) passed before post-vaccine samples were taken.

Sequenced with the Oncomine TCR Beta short-read assay was DNA taken from cultured CD4+ T cells. TCRdb processed the PCR reads anew with MiXCR; each CDR3 protein has one entry. The sample carries about 15,000 distinct CDR3 sequences, less than 35% recorded once. This sample's treatment: 10-day PBMC culture with coronavirus spike peptide pools or control peptides (ViraFEST assay). Sample: cultured CD4+ T cells from blood. This sequence was found in a human donor with COVID-19.

CDR3 DNA sequence: TGTGCCAGCAAGAAAAGGGGTTCACCCCTCCACTTT. This encodes CASKKRGSPLHF. The J gene is TRBJ1-6, the V gene TRBV12-3 or TRBV12-4; TRBD1 is a possible D gene (5 bases). V was trimmed by 7 bases and J by 9 bases, leaving 10 bases between them. The CDR3 loop spans 12 amino acids.